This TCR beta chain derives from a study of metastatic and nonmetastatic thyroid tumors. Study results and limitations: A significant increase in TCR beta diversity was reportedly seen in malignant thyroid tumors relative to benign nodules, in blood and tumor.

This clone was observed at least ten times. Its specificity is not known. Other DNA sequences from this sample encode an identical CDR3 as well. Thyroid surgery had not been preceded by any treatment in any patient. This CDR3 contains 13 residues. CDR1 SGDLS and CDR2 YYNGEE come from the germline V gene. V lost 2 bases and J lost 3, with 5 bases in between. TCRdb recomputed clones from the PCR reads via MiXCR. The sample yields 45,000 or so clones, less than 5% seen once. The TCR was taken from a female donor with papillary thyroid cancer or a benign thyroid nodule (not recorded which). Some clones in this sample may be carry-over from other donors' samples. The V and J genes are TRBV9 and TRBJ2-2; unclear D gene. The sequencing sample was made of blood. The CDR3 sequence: CASSVADTGELFF. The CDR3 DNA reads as TGTGCCAGCAGCGTCGCAGACACCGGGGAGCTGTTTTTT.